This T cell receptor (beta chain) originates from a study of T cells expressing NK-cell markers. As for the study in general: It was sorted CD3+CD56+NKG2C+, CD3+CD56+NKG2C- and CD3+CD56-NKG2C+ T cells that supplied the TCR beta repertoires.

Points on this clonotype: Its cognate antigen is unknown.

In germline, CDR1 is KGHDR, CDR2 SFDVKD. CDR3 length: 14 amino acids. From its re-call of the 5' RACE reads, TCRdb lists each CDR3 protein once, without DNA. This sample lists about 410,000 distinct CDR3 sequences; its ten largest clones have roughly 10%. Study conclusions and caveats: Certain NKG2C+ T cell clones were expanded, and their HCMV specificity remained unclear.

Sequenced input: blood T cells: a sorted CD56 or NKG2C T cell subset, CD4+ or CD8+ T cells, or bulk PBMC T cells (not recorded which). The chain employs TRBV24-1 and TRBJ2-1; TCRdb returns TRBD2, unconfirmable since there is no DNA. The TCR sequence derives from a woman in her 50s in good health. CDR3: CATSDPAWSNEQFF.